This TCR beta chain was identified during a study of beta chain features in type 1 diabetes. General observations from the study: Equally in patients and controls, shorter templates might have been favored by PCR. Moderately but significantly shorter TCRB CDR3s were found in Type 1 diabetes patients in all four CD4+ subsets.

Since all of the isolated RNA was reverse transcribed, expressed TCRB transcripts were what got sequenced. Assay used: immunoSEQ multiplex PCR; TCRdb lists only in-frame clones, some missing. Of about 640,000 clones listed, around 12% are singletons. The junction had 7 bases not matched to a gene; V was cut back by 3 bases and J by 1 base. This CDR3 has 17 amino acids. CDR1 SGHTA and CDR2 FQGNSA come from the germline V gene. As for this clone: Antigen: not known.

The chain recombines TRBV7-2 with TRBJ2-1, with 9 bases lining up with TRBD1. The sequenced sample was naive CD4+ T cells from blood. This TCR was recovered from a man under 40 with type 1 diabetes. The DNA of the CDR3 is TGTGCCAGCAGCTTGGGGACAGGGACCCAATCCTACAATGAGCAGTTCTTC. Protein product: CASSLGTGTQSYNEQFF. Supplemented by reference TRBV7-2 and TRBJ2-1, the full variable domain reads GAGVSQSPSNKVTEKGKDVELRCDPISGHTALYWYRQSLGQGLEFLIYFQGNSAPDKSGLPSDRFSAERTGGSVSTLTIQRTQQEDSAVYLCASSLGTGTQSYNEQFFGPGTRLTVL.